This T cell receptor (beta chain) was sequenced in a study of T-cell memory formation after mild COVID-19. Whole-study findings and limits: CD4/CD8 balance held among clones contracting day 15 to 85, and later expanders leaned CD4+.

TCRdb independently ran MiXCR on the 5' RACE reads; one entry per CDR3 protein. Among 250,000 to 350,000 distinct CDR3 sequences listed, more than 15% were seen once. This clonotype showed up many times. Its cognate antigen is unknown. CDR3 length: 15 residues. Trimming took 2 bases from V and 1 from J, leaving 9 bases between them. CDR1 and CDR2 (germline): SGHRS, YFSETQ. This chain links TRBV5-1 with TRBJ2-2; tentatively, D is TRBD1 or TRBD2 (6 bases each). The clonotype was recovered from a man younger than 30 who had mild COVID-19 (a few samples of this study predate the infection). Cell type and time point are not known. Source material: PBMCs or a T cell subset sorted from them (not recorded which). The CDR3 region is CASSFGGRNTGELFF. In DNA, the CDR3 is TGCGCCAGCAGCTTCGGGGGCCGGAACACCGGGGAGCTGTTTTTT.